This entry features one TCR beta chain sequence. Original analysis: Cell counts per sample came from amplifying reference gene primers. Clones were sequenced by immunoSEQ multiplex PCR, and TCRdb holds only the in-frame ones, with some missing. That table supplies the V and J calls and clone size; D and trimming were determined from the DNA. This table holds about 50,000 clones, about four fifths found once. This sample was taken from a study of blood T cell repertoires in COVID-19. Study in general: Italy, Spain and the United States were the sources of the convalescent and acute COVID-19 samples. Nucleic acid was either cDNA or gDNA, and it came from T cells, B-cell-depleted T cells, or PBMCs.

Trimming removed 0 bases from V and 0 bases from J, with 11 bases in between. This CDR3 is built from 16 residues. Germline V gene data show CDR1 as SGHVS and CDR2 as FNYEAQ. The J gene is TRBJ1-1, the V gene TRBV7-6, with D possibly being TRBD1 (5 bases). The sequenced sample consisted of peripheral blood. This TCR came from a man in his fifties or sixties with acute or convalescent COVID-19. In DNA form, the CDR3 reads TGTGCCAGCAGCTTAGCGCAGGCAGGGTTGAACACTGAAGCTTTCTTT. Its protein product is CASSLAQAGLNTEAFF.